This T cell receptor beta chain was sequenced during a study of cytomegalovirus exposure and HLA in healthy donors. About this clone: Its matching antigen is unknown.

CDR1 and CDR2 (germline): SGDLS, YYNGEE. The V end was cut by 0 bases, the J end by 0 bases, with 7 bases between. The CDR3 consists of 15 residues. It was with 60 Vbeta and 13 Jbeta primers that the PCR ran. Clones were sequenced by immunoSEQ multiplex PCR, and TCRdb holds only the in-frame ones, with some missing. The table lists over 100,000 clones, about 61% of them singletons. Findings and caveats of the study: Trimming of TCR beta V- and J-genes showed a link, identified in a later analysis, to a missense DCLRE1C variant.

The chain couples TRBV9 to TRBJ1-3; D is unresolved. Sequencing was carried out using PBMCs. The receptor was isolated from a woman in her thirties in good health and CMV-seronegative. The CDR3 here is CASSVVGSSGNTIYF. CDR3 coding DNA: TGTGCCAGCAGCGTAGTGGGGAGCTCTGGAAACACCATATATTTT.